These 22 T cell receptor beta chains originate from one sample sequenced in a study of control samples from healthy donors and cancer patients. Assay: immunoSEQ multiplex PCR; the TCRdb copy retains only in-frame clones and omits some. In the table there are approximately 100,000 clones, over 85% of which are singletons. Input material: blood. The receptor source for this set is a human donor in good health. The donor label of this sample is uncertain.

CDR3 DNA: TGCGCCAGCAGCCTACCGGGGGTGGACAATGAGCAGTTCTTC. Residues: CASSLPGVDNEQFF. The V gene is TRBV5-1, the J gene TRBJ2-1; D perhaps matches TRBD2 (6 bases). V lost 4 bases and J lost 5, with 13 bases in between. CDR1 SGHRS and CDR2 YFSETQ come from the germline V gene. This CDR3 region has 14 residues.

V is TRBV30 and J is TRBJ1-3, with D tentatively TRBD1 (5 bases). The V end lost 0 bases, the J end lost 2 bases, and 14 bases lay between the germline ends. The CDR3 has 16 residues. The V gene's germline CDR1 is GTSNPN and CDR2 SVGIG (reference sequence). In nucleotides, the CDR3 is TGTGCCTGGAGTGTGGGTTTGGCGGGGCCTGGAAACACCATATATTTT. This sequence encodes CAWSVGLAGPGNTIYF.

This rearrangement joins TRBV6-4 to TRBJ1-2; 8 positions agree with TRBD1. Germline-derived CDR1 and CDR2 are MRHNA and SNTAGT. With 0 bases clipped from V and 13 bases from J, the junction kept 10 bases outside the gene matches. This CDR3 is built from 14 residues. DNA for the CDR3: TGTGCCAGCAGTGACTCGTTTAAGACAGGGGTGTCCACCTTC. It specifies CASSDSFKTGVSTF.

The chain links TRBV28 to TRBJ1-6; 7 positions agree with TRBD1. Germline V gene sequence: CDR1 MDHEN, CDR2 SYDVKM. V gave up 2 bases and J gave up 9 bases; unmatched junction bases: 4. This CDR3 spans 14 amino acids. The CDR3 region has the DNA TGTGCCAGCAGTTTAGTAGGGGGCGGTTCACCCCTCCACTTT. As protein: CASSLVGGGSPLHF.

V is TRBV5-8 and J is TRBJ1-1, with TRBD1 matching 9 bases. The CDR3 spans 15 residues. CDR1 and CDR2 (germline): SGHTS, YDEGEE. V was clipped by 1 base and J by 3 bases; unmatched bases: 4. The CDR3 DNA reads as TGTGCCAGCAGCTTGCGGGACAGGGTTCACACTGAAGCTTTCTTT. This sequence encodes CASSLRDRVHTEAFF.

The rearrangement links TRBV11-3 to TRBJ2-1; the D gene is possibly TRBD2 (6 bases). CDR1 and CDR2 from the germline V gene are SGHNT and YENEEA. The V end lost 1 base, the J end lost 2 bases, and 9 bases lay between the germline ends. CDR3 size: 15 residues. CDR3 in amino acids: CASSLGRGAYNEQFF. For the CDR3, the DNA is TGTGCCAGCAGCTTAGGGCGGGGCGCCTACAATGAGCAGTTCTTC.

The chain recombines TRBV4-3 with TRBJ1-1, with D unclear. V lost 0 bases and J 2 bases, leaving 7 bases between the germline ends. The germline V gene encodes CDR1 LGHNA and CDR2 YSLEER. This CDR3 is 14 amino acids long. This CDR3 reads CASSQDNFNTEAFF. The CDR3 DNA follows: TGCGCCAGCAGCCAAGATAACTTCAACACTGAAGCTTTCTTT.

This clone came up a few times. Other DNA sequences within the sample encode an identical CDR3. The rearrangement uses TRBV6-5 and TRBJ1-5, with D perhaps TRBD1 (5 bases). The CDR3 contains 14 residues. The V end lost 4 bases, the J end lost 2 bases, and 9 bases lay between the germline ends. Germline lookup yields CDR1 MNHEY and CDR2 SVGAGI. CDR3 in DNA: TGTGCCAGCAGTTCAGGGCAGCGCAATCAGCCCCAGCATTTT. This gives the protein CASSSGQRNQPQHF.

The chain recombines TRBV7-3 with TRBJ2-2, with 12 bases that match TRBD2. The CDR3 covers 19 residues. Germline CDR1 is SGHTA and CDR2 is FQGTGA. With V trimmed by 2 bases and J by 5 bases, 12 bases remained unmatched. DNA of the CDR3: TGTGCCAGCAGCTTATATCCCCGACTAGCGGGGGCCAAAACCGGGGAGCTGTTTTTT. This codes for CASSLYPRLAGAKTGELFF.

The rearrangement links TRBV6-2 or TRBV6-3 to TRBJ2-2, with 11 positions matching TRBD1. The CDR3 runs to 15 residues. V lost 2 bases, J lost 7 bases, and 3 bases stayed unmatched. Germline V gene sequence: CDR1 MNHEY, CDR2 SVGEGT. Written as DNA, the CDR3 is TGTGCCAGCAGTTACGGACAGGGGGCGGGCGGGGAGCTGTTTTTT. Amino acid sequence: CASSYGQGAGGELFF.

This chain links TRBV6-5 with TRBJ1-1, with D unresolved. Germline V gene lookup returns CDR1 MNHEY and CDR2 SVGAGI. Trimming pared 6 bases from V and 3 bases from J, leaving 17 bases between. The CDR3 is 15 amino acids. The CDR3 nucleotides read TGTGCCAGCAGCGAGCTGGGGTTCGGGGACACTGAAGCTTTCTTT. This gives the protein CASSELGFGDTEAFF.

DNA of the CDR3: TGCAGCGTTGTTAGACTAGCGATTAGCACAGATACGCAGTATTTT. Protein: CSVVRLAISTDTQYF. The rearrangement links TRBV29-1 to TRBJ2-3; 8 bases line up with TRBD2. CDR1 and CDR2 from the germline V gene are SQVTM and ANQGSEA. The CDR3 is 15 amino acids. Trimming removed 4 bases from V and 0 bases from J; junction bases left unmatched: 6.

This chain uses TRBV24-1 with TRBJ2-5, with D perhaps matching TRBD1 (6 bases). V dropped 1 base and J dropped 7 bases, with 15 bases sitting between them. From germline, CDR1 is KGHDR and CDR2 SFDVKD. The CDR3 loop spans 15 amino acids. CDR3 protein: CATSDLQTGTGTQYF. CDR3 nucleotide sequence: TGTGCCACCAGTGATTTACAGACAGGCACGGGGACCCAGTACTTC.

V and J are TRBV7-9 and TRBJ2-5; the D call may be TRBD1 or TRBD2 (6 bases each). The CDR3 extends over 14 amino acids. V was trimmed by 7 bases and J by 1 base, leaving 13 bases between them. The germline V gene encodes CDR1 SEHNR and CDR2 FQNEAQ (reference sequence). The CDR3 loop is CASTKQGGQETQYF. The DNA for the CDR3 is TGTGCCAGCACCAAACAGGGAGGCCAAGAGACCCAGTACTTC.

This chain links TRBV24-1 with TRBJ1-5; D is undetermined. V shed 5 bases and J shed 4 bases, with 11 bases lying between them. The CDR3 runs to 14 residues. CDR1 and CDR2 (germline): KGHDR, SFDVKD. The CDR3 loop is CATSVAGANQPQHF. In nucleotides, the CDR3 is TGTGCCACCAGTGTCGCAGGAGCTAATCAGCCCCAGCATTTT.

The V and J genes are TRBV27 and TRBJ1-4; D unresolved. This CDR3 comprises 15 residues. V lost 2 bases and J lost 3, with 10 bases in between. Germline V CDR1 and CDR2: MNHEY, SMNVEV (reference sequence). CDR3 nucleotide sequence: TGTGCCAGCAGTTTAGTCGGAATTGCTAATGAAAAACTGTTTTTT. It is translated as CASSLVGIANEKLFF.

V and J are TRBV27 and TRBJ2-7; D gene uncertain. Germline V CDR1 and CDR2: MNHEY, SMNVEV (reference sequence). Trimming left V 1 base short and J 3 bases short, with 16 bases between. The CDR3 is 16 residues long. The CDR3, as DNA: TGTGCCAGCAGTTTATATCCCCCGAGCAATGACTACGAGCAGTACTTC. Its protein is CASSLYPPSNDYEQYF.

The V call is TRBV5-6, the J call TRBJ2-1; D may be TRBD1 (5 bases). The CDR3 is made up of 16 amino acids. Between the trimmed V and J ends, which lost 1 base and 5 bases, there was a span of 16 bases. Per germline, CDR1 SGHDT and CDR2 YYEEEE. In nucleotides, the CDR3 is TGTGCCAGCAGCTTGATTGGTGACAGACACCACAATGAGCAGTTCTTC. It translates to CASSLIGDRHHNEQFF. The full variable domain, completed using reference TRBV5-6 and TRBJ2-1, is DAGVTQSPTHLIKTRGQQVTLRCSPKSGHDTVSWYQQALGQGPQFIFQYYEEEERQRGNFPDRFSGHQFPNYSSELNVNALLLGDSALYLCASSLIGDRHHNEQFFGPGTRLTVL.

The chain combines TRBV20-1 with TRBJ1-1; TRBD1 is a possible D gene (5 bases). Trimming pared 3 bases from V and 3 bases from J, leaving 17 bases between. Germline V gene sequence: CDR1 DFQATT, CDR2 SNEGSKA (reference sequence). This CDR3 is built from 15 residues. The CDR3: CSASPGVRFDTEAFF. The CDR3 coding sequence is TGCAGTGCTAGTCCGGGGGTGCGGTTTGACACTGAAGCTTTCTTT.

CDR3 residues: CASSLGFSPETQYF. In nucleotides, the CDR3 is TGCGCCAGCAGCTTGGGTTTTAGCCCGGAGACCCAGTACTTC. This chain uses TRBV5-1 with TRBJ2-5, with unresolved D. Trimming cost V 0 bases and J 5 bases, with 11 bases left between them. Germline CDR1 reads SGHRS; CDR2 reads YFSETQ. This CDR3 region has 14 residues.

The chain links TRBV12-3 or TRBV12-4 to TRBJ1-2; tentatively, D is TRBD1 (5 bases). V was pared by 6 bases and J by 2 bases, with 10 bases between. The length of the CDR3 is 13 residues. CDR3: CASSPQENYGYTF. CDR3 DNA sequence: TGTGCCAGCAGCCCACAGGAAAACTATGGCTACACCTTC.

The chain links TRBV25-1 to TRBJ1-5, with D hard to call. The germline V gene encodes CDR1 MGHDK and CDR2 SYGVNS. Between the trimmed V and J ends, which lost 3 bases and 1 base, there was a span of 7 bases. CDR3 length: 14 residues. CDR3: CASSDTPSNQPQHF. The CDR3 DNA sequence: TGTGCCAGCAGTGATACCCCCAGCAATCAGCCCCAGCATTTT.